This T cell receptor (beta chain) appears in the sequencing data of a study of blood T cell repertoires in COVID-19. At the level of the study: Acute and convalescent COVID-19 samples came from the United States, Italy and Spain. In each case, the material was cDNA or gDNA derived from T cells, B-cell-depleted T cells, or PBMCs.

How the authors handled the data: Reference gene primer amplification gave estimated nucleated cell counts. Data came from immunoSEQ multiplex PCR; TCRdb stores just in-frame clones and leaves some out. V and J calls and clone size are as listed in that table; D and trimming were resolved from the DNA. The table lists 14,000 to 15,000 clones, around 92% of them singletons. The V end was cut by 5 bases, the J end by 0 bases, with 9 bases between. From germline, CDR1 is SEHNR and CDR2 FQNEAQ (reference sequence). The CDR3 spans 14 residues. Material for sequencing was peripheral blood. The TCR sequence derives from a human donor in a cohort sampled during active COVID-19. This chain links TRBV7-9 with TRBJ2-3; TRBD2 is a possible D gene (5 bases). The CDR3 spells CASSRGPSTDTQYF. CDR3 nucleotide sequence: TGTGCCAGCAGCCGCGGGCCAAGCACAGATACGCAGTATTTT.